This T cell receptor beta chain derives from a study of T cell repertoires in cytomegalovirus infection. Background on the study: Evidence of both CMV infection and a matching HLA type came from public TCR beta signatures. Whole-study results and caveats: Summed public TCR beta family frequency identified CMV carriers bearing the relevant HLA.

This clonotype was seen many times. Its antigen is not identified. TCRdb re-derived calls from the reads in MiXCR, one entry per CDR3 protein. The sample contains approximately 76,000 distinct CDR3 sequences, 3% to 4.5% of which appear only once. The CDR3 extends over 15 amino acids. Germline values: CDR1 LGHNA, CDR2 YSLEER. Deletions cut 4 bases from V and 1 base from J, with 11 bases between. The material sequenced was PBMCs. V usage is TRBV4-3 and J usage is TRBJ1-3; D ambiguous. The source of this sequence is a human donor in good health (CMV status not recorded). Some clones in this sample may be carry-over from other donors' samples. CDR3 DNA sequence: TGCGCCAGCAGCCGAATAATTGCATCTGGAAACACCATATATTTT. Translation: CASSRIIASGNTIYF.